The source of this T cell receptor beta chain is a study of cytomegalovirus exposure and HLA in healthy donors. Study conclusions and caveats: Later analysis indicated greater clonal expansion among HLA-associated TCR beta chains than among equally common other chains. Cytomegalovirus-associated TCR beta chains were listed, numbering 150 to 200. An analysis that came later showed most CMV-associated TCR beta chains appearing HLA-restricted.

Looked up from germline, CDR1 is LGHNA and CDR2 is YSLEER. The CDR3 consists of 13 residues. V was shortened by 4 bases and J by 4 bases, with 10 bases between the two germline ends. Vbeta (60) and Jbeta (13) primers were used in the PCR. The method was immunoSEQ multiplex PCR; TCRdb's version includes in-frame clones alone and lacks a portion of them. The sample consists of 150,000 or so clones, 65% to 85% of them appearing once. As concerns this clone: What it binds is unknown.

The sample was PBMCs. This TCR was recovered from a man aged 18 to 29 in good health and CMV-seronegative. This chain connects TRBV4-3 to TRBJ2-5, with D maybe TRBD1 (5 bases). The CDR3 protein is CASSLDSRETQYF. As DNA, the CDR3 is TGCGCCAGCAGCCTCGACAGTCGAGAGACCCAGTACTTC.